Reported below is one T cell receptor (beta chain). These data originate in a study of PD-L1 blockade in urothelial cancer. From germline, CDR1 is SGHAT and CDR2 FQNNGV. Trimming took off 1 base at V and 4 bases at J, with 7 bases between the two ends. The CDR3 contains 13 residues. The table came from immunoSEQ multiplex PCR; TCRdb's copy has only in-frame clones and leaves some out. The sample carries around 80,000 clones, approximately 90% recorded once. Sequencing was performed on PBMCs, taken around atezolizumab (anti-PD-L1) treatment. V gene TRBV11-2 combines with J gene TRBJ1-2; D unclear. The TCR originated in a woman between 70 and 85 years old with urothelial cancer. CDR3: CASSLGAPYGYTF. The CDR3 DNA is TGTGCCAGCAGCTTAGGGGCGCCCTATGGCTACACCTTC.